What follows are 28 T cell receptor beta chains derived from one specimen sequenced in a study of blood T cell repertoires in COVID-19. Generated by immunoSEQ multiplex PCR, the TCRdb table keeps only in-frame clones and is missing some. The table lists more than 15,000 clones, approximately 93% of them singletons. Material: peripheral blood. Source of these receptors: a human donor in a cohort sampled during active COVID-19.

In nucleotides, the CDR3 is TGTGCCAGCAGCTTAGTTTCCCCAGGAAGGGAGAATCAGCCCCAGCATTTT. This gives the protein CASSLVSPGRENQPQHF. J is TRBJ1-5 and V is TRBV7-9, with D hard to call. The CDR3 contains 17 residues. Germline V gives CDR1 SEHNR, CDR2 FQNEAQ (reference sequence). V was pared by 1 base and J by 4 bases, with 17 bases between.

V is TRBV7-9 and J is TRBJ2-2; TRBD1 might be the D (6 bases). The CDR3 covers 16 residues. Trimming removed 1 base at V and 2 bases at J, with 11 bases between. Germline V lookup: CDR1 SEHNR, CDR2 FQNEAQ (reference sequence). The chain's CDR3 is CASSLEQGLNTGELFF. The CDR3 DNA follows: TGTGCCAGCAGCTTAGAACAGGGCCTAAACACCGGGGAGCTGTTTTTT.

The rearrangement uses TRBV3-1 (or the pseudogene TRBV3-2) and TRBJ2-5; D is ambiguous. CDR1 and CDR2 from the germline V gene are LGHDT and YNNKEL (reference sequence). CDR3 length: 12 amino acids. The V end lost 1 base, the J end lost 5 bases, and 5 bases lay between the germline ends. CDR3 nucleotide sequence: TGTGCCAGCAGCCAAGTTCTGGAGACCCAGTACTTC. The encoded protein is CASSQVLETQYF.

The rearrangement links TRBV11-2 to TRBJ2-1; TRBD2 aligns across 7 bases. This CDR3 comprises 17 residues. J lost 2 bases, V lost 5 bases, and 12 bases had no gene match. Germline CDR1 is SGHAT and CDR2 is FQNNGV. CDR3 sequence reads: CASSLRRASGPYNEQFF. CDR3 DNA: TGTGCCAGCAGCCTACGGAGGGCTAGCGGACCCTACAATGAGCAGTTCTTC.

The gene calls are TRBV30 and TRBJ2-2; D possibly corresponds to TRBD1 (5 bases). The CDR3 totals 15 residues. Germline assignment: CDR1 GTSNPN and CDR2 SVGIG (reference sequence). V was pared by 3 bases and J by 5 bases, with 16 bases between. The CDR3 sequence: CAWRETSGITGELFF. The CDR3 nucleotides are TGTGCCTGGAGGGAGACCTCAGGGATTACCGGGGAGCTGTTTTTT.

The V and J genes are TRBV7-9 and TRBJ2-2; D gene ambiguous. Trimming pared 3 bases from V and 2 bases from J, leaving 7 bases between. The CDR3 contains 14 residues. Germline V gene data show CDR1 as SEHNR and CDR2 as FQNEAQ (reference sequence). CDR3 sequence reads: CASSFGTNTGELFF. The CDR3 DNA is TGTGCCAGCAGCTTCGGTACCAACACCGGGGAGCTGTTTTTT.

The chain links TRBV9 to TRBJ2-3; 8 nucleotides align to TRBD2. The germline gives CDR1 SGDLS, CDR2 YYNGEE. V was clipped by 6 bases and J by 2 bases; unmatched bases: 8. The CDR3 contains 15 residues. The CDR3: CASTRAGGYTDTQYF. For the CDR3, the DNA is TGTGCCAGCACCCGGGCGGGGGGTTACACAGATACGCAGTATTTT. The full variable domain, in which reference TRBV9 and TRBJ2-3 provide the parts outside the CDR3, is DSGVTQTPKHLITATGQRVTLRCSPRSGDLSVYWYQQSLDQGLQFLIQYYNGEERAKGNILERFSAQQFPDLHSELNLSSLELGDSALYFCASTRAGGYTDTQYFGPGTRLTVL.

CDR3 protein: CASSSEKETQYF. The CDR3, as DNA: TGTGCCAGCAGTTCAGAAAAAGAGACCCAGTACTTC. This chain joins TRBV12-3 or TRBV12-4 and TRBJ2-5; D gene uncertain. V was trimmed by 4 bases and J by 3 bases, leaving 6 bases between them. The CDR3 contains 12 residues.

The rearrangement uses TRBV9 and TRBJ2-7; D may be TRBD1 (5 bases). This CDR3 has 14 residues. V was clipped by 4 bases and J by 3 bases, with 14 bases between them. The germline V gene has CDR1 SGDLS and CDR2 YYNGEE. Written as DNA, the CDR3 is TGTGCCAGCAGCCCTCAGGGAACGCTCTACGAGCAGTACTTC. Translation: CASSPQGTLYEQYF.

This clone has a single count. V is TRBV7-7 and J is TRBJ2-7, with 9 bases lining up with TRBD1. The CDR3 sequence is 16 residues long. The germline gives CDR1 SSHAT, CDR2 FNYEAQ (reference sequence). The junction had 12 bases not matched to a gene; V was cut back by 4 bases and J by 5 bases. The CDR3 region is CASSSFPGQGTHEQYF. CDR3 coding DNA: TGTGCCAGCAGCTCTTTTCCGGGACAGGGAACCCACGAGCAGTACTTC.

The chain recombines TRBV4-1 with TRBJ2-1; TRBD1 matches at 7 bases. The germline V gene encodes CDR1 MGHRA and CDR2 YSYEKL. The length of the CDR3 is 15 residues. V gave up 4 bases and J gave up 6 bases; unmatched junction bases: 9. The CDR3 nucleotides read TGCGCCAGCAGCCCAATGGGACAGACAATCAATGAGCAGTTCTTC. It encodes CASSPMGQTINEQFF.

The J gene is TRBJ2-3, the V gene TRBV25-1; TRBD1 agrees at 8 bases. CDR1 and CDR2 from the germline V gene are MGHDK and SYGVNS. The CDR3 is 14 amino acids. The V and J ends lost 4 bases and 5 bases, in that order; junction bases with no gene match: 5. CDR3 residues: CASSVGQDLDTQYF. In DNA, the CDR3 is TGTGCCAGCAGTGTGGGACAGGACCTAGATACGCAGTATTTT.

This clone turned up a few times. This chain uses TRBV11-2 with TRBJ1-1; D possibly corresponds to TRBD1 (5 bases). The CDR3 is 15 residues long. CDR1 and CDR2 from the germline V gene are SGHAT and FQNNGV. V was cut by 5 bases and J by 4 bases, with 17 bases left in between. The CDR3 region has the DNA TGTGCCAGCAGCACCCTCAGGGTTGTGGGCACTGAAGCTTTCTTT. It specifies CASSTLRVVGTEAFF. Filled out from reference TRBV11-2 and TRBJ1-1, the complete variable domain reads EAGVAQSPRYKIIEKRQSVAFWCNPISGHATLYWYQQILGQGPKLLIQFQNNGVVDDSQLPKDRFSAERLKGVDSTLKIQPAKLEDSAVYLCASSTLRVVGTEAFFGQGTRLTVV.

In this sample, this clone turned up a few times. The rearrangement uses TRBV7-2 and TRBJ1-3, with D uncertain. Trimming took 5 bases from V and 4 from J, leaving 15 bases between them. The CDR3 has 15 amino acids. Germline CDR1 is SGHTA and CDR2 is FQGNSA. The DNA for the CDR3 is TGTGCCAGCAGCCCCTACATGGAGAGCGGAAACACCATATATTTT. Protein product: CASSPYMESGNTIYF. The full variable domain, in which reference TRBV7-2 and TRBJ1-3 provide the parts outside the CDR3, is GAGVSQSPSNKVTEKGKDVELRCDPISGHTALYWYRQSLGQGLEFLIYFQGNSAPDKSGLPSDRFSAERTGGSVSTLTIQRTQQEDSAVYLCASSPYMESGNTIYFGEGSWLTVV.

This chain connects TRBV7-9 to TRBJ1-1; TRBD1 is a possible D gene (5 bases). CDR3 size: 17 residues. The germline gives CDR1 SEHNR, CDR2 FQNEAQ (reference sequence). V lost 4 bases, J lost 0 bases, and 18 bases lay in between. The chain's CDR3 is CASSYRLLTDLNTEAFF. The CDR3 coding sequence is TGTGCCAGCAGCTACCGCCTCCTGACAGATTTGAACACTGAAGCTTTCTTT. Full variable domain (remainder filled in from reference TRBV7-9 and TRBJ1-1): DTGVSQNPRHKITKRGQNVTFRCDPISEHNRLYWYRQTLGQGPEFLTYFQNEAQLEKSRLLSDRFSAERPKGSFSTLEIQRTEQGDSAMYLCASSYRLLTDLNTEAFFGQGTRLTVV.

V gene TRBV28 combines with J gene TRBJ1-1; 7 bases are a match to TRBD1. Losses at the gene ends were 1 base for V and 1 base for J; bases not matched to a gene: 9. The CDR3 is 17 amino acids. The germline V gene encodes CDR1 MDHEN and CDR2 SYDVKM. Here the CDR3 DNA reads TGTGCCAGCAGTTTATTGCGGGCAGGGGGACGGAACACTGAAGCTTTCTTT. Protein: CASSLLRAGGRNTEAFF. The full variable domain, rest sourced from reference TRBV28 and TRBJ1-1, is DVKVTQSSRYLVKRTGEKVFLECVQDMDHENMFWYRQDPGLGLRLIYFSYDVKMKEKGDIPEGYSVSREKKERFSLILESASTNQTSMYLCASSLLRAGGRNTEAFFGQGTRLTVV.

The chain carries TRBV3-1 (or the pseudogene TRBV3-2) and TRBJ2-7; D ambiguous. Germline CDR1 reads LGHDT; CDR2 reads YNNKEL (reference sequence). V lost 9 bases and J 3 bases, leaving 15 bases between the germline ends. The CDR3 is made up of 13 amino acids. The chain's CDR3 is CASGLAASYEQYF. In nucleotides, the CDR3 is TGTGCCAGTGGGTTGGCGGCGAGCTACGAGCAGTACTTC.

The chain couples TRBV7-6 to TRBJ2-5; 8 nucleotides align to TRBD1. CDR3 length: 18 amino acids. CDR1 and CDR2 from the germline V gene are SGHVS and FNYEAQ. Losses at the gene ends were 1 base for V and 5 bases for J; bases not matched to a gene: 15. DNA of the CDR3: TGTGCCAGCAGCTTAGGGGCCGAGGGACAGGTTCTGTGGGAGACCCAGTACTTC. It yields the protein CASSLGAEGQVLWETQYF.

This clone was seen once. V is TRBV19 and J is TRBJ2-7; D might be TRBD2 (5 bases). V was pared by 6 bases and J by 0 bases, with 15 bases between. The CDR3 extends over 15 amino acids. The germline V gene encodes CDR1 LNHDA and CDR2 SQIVND (reference sequence). The CDR3 DNA follows: TGTGCCAGTAGATCCGACCATGCGGGCTCCTACGAGCAGTACTTC. Translation gives CASRSDHAGSYEQYF.

This rearrangement joins TRBV4-2 to TRBJ2-5; 7 bases map to TRBD1. The CDR3 is 16 residues long. Germline V gives CDR1 LGHNA, CDR2 YNFKEQ. Trimming at V came to 0 bases and at J to 3 bases, leaving 7 bases not matched to a gene. The chain's CDR3 is CASSQDPTQGEETQYF. The CDR3 region has the DNA TGTGCCAGCAGCCAAGACCCCACGCAGGGGGAAGAGACCCAGTACTTC.

The CDR3 bases are TGTGCCAGCAGTTACCTACATGAGCAGTTCTTC. This codes for CASSYLHEQFF. The chain joins TRBV6-5 to TRBJ2-1, with D hard to call. Germline CDR1 and CDR2: MNHEY and SVGAGI. This CDR3 contains 11 residues. Trimming stripped 2 bases from V and 8 bases from J, with 4 bases between.

The chain links TRBV7-2 to TRBJ2-7; 7 bases line up with TRBD2. CDR3 length: 15 residues. Germline V gene lookup returns CDR1 SGHTA and CDR2 FQGNSA. Unmatched junction bases numbered 8, after V lost 0 bases and J lost 6 bases. This CDR3 reads CASSLAASGSREQYF. The CDR3 region has the DNA TGTGCCAGCAGCTTAGCGGCTAGCGGCTCTCGCGAGCAGTACTTC.

The J gene is TRBJ1-1, the V gene TRBV2; 9 nucleotides agree with TRBD1. The CDR3 is made up of 13 amino acids. Germline CDR1 SNHLY, CDR2 FYNNEI. Trimming cost V 1 base and J 8 bases; bases outside gene matches: 2. The DNA for the CDR3 is TGTGCCAGCAGTGAAGACAGGGGGCGCGAAGCTTTCTTT. It encodes CASSEDRGREAFF.

V is TRBV7-8 and J is TRBJ2-5, with D hard to call. Germline V CDR1 and CDR2: SGHVS, FQNEAQ. Deletions cut 5 bases from V and 4 bases from J, with 17 bases between. The CDR3 is 15 residues long. CDR3 loop: CASSPPLVLRETQYF. CDR3 in DNA: TGTGCCAGCAGCCCCCCACTCGTCCTGAGAGAGACCCAGTACTTC.

This chain uses TRBV27 with TRBJ1-1; possible D gene TRBD1, 5 bases. V was trimmed by 6 bases and J by 0 bases, leaving 8 bases between them. This CDR3 spans 13 amino acids. The germline V gene encodes CDR1 MNHEY and CDR2 SMNVEV (reference sequence). This CDR3 reads CASSIQVNTEAFF. In nucleotides, the CDR3 is TGTGCCAGCAGCATACAGGTGAACACTGAAGCTTTCTTT.

In this sample, this clone turned up once. CDR3 DNA sequence: TGTGCCTCGGCGAGGGCCTGGGGCACAGATACGCAGTATTTT. Protein sequence: CASARAWGTDTQYF. The J gene is TRBJ2-3, the V gene TRBV2, with D possibly matching TRBD2 (5 bases). This CDR3 contains 14 residues. Trimming took off 11 bases at V and 1 base at J, with 16 bases between the two ends. Germline CDR1 is SNHLY and CDR2 is FYNNEI.

This clone was recorded a few times. The chain links TRBV19 to TRBJ1-1; 10 bases match TRBD1. Germline assignment: CDR1 LNHDA and CDR2 SQIVND (reference sequence). V lost 9 bases to trimming and J lost 5 bases; unmatched junction nucleotides: 3. The CDR3 has 12 amino acids. The CDR3 sequence: CASRTGGTEAFF. The CDR3 DNA is TGTGCCAGCAGGACAGGGGGAACTGAAGCTTTCTTT. Full variable domain (missing parts from reference TRBV19 and TRBJ1-1): DGGITQSPKYLFRKEGQNVTLSCEQNLNHDAMYWYRQDPGQGLRLIYYSQIVNDFQKGDIAEGYSVSREKKESFPLTVTSAQKNPTAFYLCASRTGGTEAFFGQGTRLTVV.

The chain combines TRBV7-6 with TRBJ2-5, with 8 positions matching TRBD1. J lost 4 bases, V lost 11 bases, and 3 bases had no gene match. Per the germline V gene, CDR1 is SGHVS and CDR2 is FNYEAQ. This CDR3 is 11 amino acids long. CDR3 loop: CAGQGGETQYF. The CDR3 bases are TGTGCCGGACAGGGTGGAGAGACCCAGTACTTC.